Listed below are T cell receptor beta chains from one sample, sequenced in a study of blood T cell repertoires in COVID-19. Generated by immunoSEQ multiplex PCR, the TCRdb table keeps only in-frame clones and is missing some. The data contain around 100,000 clones, roughly 90% of them singletons. Sequenced material: peripheral blood. These receptors were collected from a man aged 50 to 59 with COVID-19, enrolled during active disease. The CDR3 runs from the conserved cysteine through the conserved F or W. A D gene is named only where the DNA matches it firmly. Some rows have no size entry. The others give once, few or many, or a class for an expanded clone.

J	D	size	V	CDR3	DNA
TRBJ2-7	NA	NA	TRBV28	CASSLRSYEQYF	TGTGCCAGCAGTTTGAGGTCTTACGAGCAGTACTTC
TRBJ2-2	TRBD2	NA	TRBV6-5	CASRISGSNTGELFF	TGTGCCAGCAGGATCAGCGGGAGCAACACCGGGGAGCTGTTTTTT
TRBJ2-7	NA	NA	TRBV3-1/TRBV3-2	CASSQKLGGSYEQYF	TGTGCCAGCAGCCAGAAGTTGGGGGGCTCCTACGAGCAGTACTTC
TRBJ2-7	TRBD1	few	TRBV20-1	CSAKTGHEQYF	TGCAGTGCGAAGACAGGGCACGAGCAGTACTTC
TRBJ1-5	NA	NA	TRBV6-2/TRBV6-3	CASSTGDISNQPQHF	TGTGCCAGCAGTACGGGGGATATTAGCAATCAGCCCCAGCATTTT
TRBJ1-3	NA	NA	TRBV7-8	CASSRTPYSHSGNTIYF	TGTGCCAGCAGCCGCACCCCTTACAGCCACTCTGGAAACACCATATATTTT
TRBJ1-2	NA	NA	TRBV9	CASSAQPARGNYGYTF	TGTGCCAGCAGCGCCCAACCGGCCAGAGGAAACTATGGCTACACCTTC
TRBJ1-1	NA	once	TRBV5-1	CASSRMGPENTEAFF	TGCGCCAGCAGCCGGATGGGGCCCGAAAACACTGAAGCTTTCTTT
TRBJ1-5	NA	NA	TRBV7-7	CASESEVGASQPQHF	TGTGCTAGCGAGAGCGAGGTGGGGGCCAGTCAGCCCCAGCATTTT
TRBJ2-7	NA	NA	TRBV11-2	CASSLVGGSYEQYF	TGTGCCAGCAGCCTAGTCGGGGGATCCTACGAGCAGTACTTC
TRBJ2-3	TRBD1	NA	TRBV4-1	CASTLETGLKTDTQYF	TGCGCCAGCACCCTAGAGACAGGGCTAAAGACAGATACGCAGTATTTT
TRBJ1-1	TRBD1	NA	TRBV7-8	CASSLLPTGTEAFF	TGTGCCAGCAGCTTGTTACCGACAGGGACTGAAGCTTTCTTT
TRBJ2-7	NA	NA	TRBV5-1	CASSLSGGDYEQYF	TGCGCCAGCAGCTTGTCTGGAGGAGACTACGAGCAGTACTTC
TRBJ1-4	NA	NA	TRBV5-5	CASSLFIATNEKLFF	TGTGCCAGCAGCTTGTTCATTGCAACTAATGAAAAACTGTTTTTT
TRBJ1-3	NA	NA	TRBV18	CASSPRTESGNTIYF	TGTGCCAGCTCACCACGGACAGAATCTGGAAACACCATATATTTT
TRBJ1-2	NA	NA	TRBV28	CASSLSGADGYTF	TGTGCCAGCAGTTTATCAGGGGCCGATGGCTACACCTTC
TRBJ2-7	TRBD1	NA	TRBV5-1	CASSLEGTGAYEQYF	TGCGCCAGCAGCTTGGAAGGGACAGGGGCCTACGAGCAGTACTTC
TRBJ1-6	NA	NA	TRBV7-9	CASSTPLLPLHF	TGTGCCAGCAGCACTCCATTGTTGCCCCTCCACTTT
TRBJ2-2	NA	NA	TRBV4-2	CASSQGAGVTGELFF	TGTGCCAGCAGCCAAGGGGCAGGGGTGACCGGGGAGCTGTTTTTT
TRBJ1-5	NA	NA	TRBV15	CATRNGQSAAYSNQPQHF	TGTGCCACCAGAAACGGACAGAGCGCTGCTTATAGCAATCAGCCCCAGCATTTT
TRBJ1-6	NA	NA	TRBV2	CASRVDSSDNSPLHF	TGTGCCAGCAGGGTGGACAGCTCCGATAATTCACCCCTCCACTTT
TRBJ2-1	TRBD1	NA	TRBV6-5	CASTPGTGFNEQFF	TGTGCCAGCACCCCCGGGACAGGGTTTAATGAGCAGTTCTTC
TRBJ2-7	TRBD1	NA	TRBV5-1	CASSLGTGGNYEQYF	TGCGCCAGCAGCTTGGGCACAGGGGGCAATTACGAGCAGTACTTC